This record covers a single T cell receptor (beta chain). Its antigen is not known. This entry belongs to a study of T cells in Graves' hyperthyroidism and ophthalmopathy. Study outcomes and limitations: Ophthalmopathy was model-predicted a median roughly 6.5 months pre-onset. Most thyroid-expanded clonotypes above 0.001 were also found in blood.

Trimming left V 1 base short and J 1 base short, with 8 bases between. The CDR3 is 14 amino acids. Germline lookup yields CDR1 SEHNR and CDR2 FQNEAQ (reference sequence). The source of the PBMCs was 8.5 to 10 ml of fresh peripheral blood. RNA transcripts served as the template for amplifying TCR beta CDR3 regions. The primer set for the first-round RT-PCR of the TCR CDR3 was HTBI. TCRdb reprocessed the multiplex PCR reads with MiXCR, giving one entry per CDR3 protein. Of about 610,000 distinct CDR3 sequences listed, roughly 14% are singletons. The sequence came from a middle-aged woman with Graves' ophthalmopathy. The gene calls are TRBV7-9 and TRBJ2-7; tentative D call: TRBD1 (6 bases). Source material: blood. The CDR3 nucleotides read TGTGCCAGCAGCTTAGAGGGGGAGTCCTACGAGCAGTACTTC. As protein: CASSLEGESYEQYF. The full variable domain, in which reference TRBV7-9 and TRBJ2-7 provide the parts outside the CDR3, is DTGVSQNPRHKITKRGQNVTFRCDPISEHNRLYWYRQTLGQGPEFLTYFQNEAQLEKSRLLSDRFSAERPKGSFSTLEIQRTEQGDSAMYLCASSLEGESYEQYFGPGTRLTVT.